There are many counts of the clone carrying this TCR beta chain. The investigators amplified TCR beta CDR3 regions from RNA transcripts. Initially, a first-round RT-PCR of the TCR CDR3 employed the HTBI primer set. TCRdb called the multiplex PCR reads again in MiXCR, with one record for every CDR3 protein. The sample holds approximately 430,000 distinct CDR3 sequences, 15% to 19% seen once. Germline V gene sequence: CDR1 MDHEN, CDR2 SYDVKM. The CDR3 runs 13 residues. V was pared by 5 bases and J by 6 bases, with 13 bases between. The data stem from a study of T cells in Graves' hyperthyroidism and ophthalmopathy.

Sequencing used blood. The V and J genes are TRBV28 and TRBJ1-1; D ambiguous. This TCR was recovered from a woman between 18 and 29 years old with Graves' hyperthyroidism. As DNA, the CDR3 is TGTGCCAGCAGTGTCGGGGTGGGCGCTGAAGCTTTCTTT. It translates to CASSVGVGAEAFF.